These 5 T cell receptor beta chains originate from one sample sequenced in a study of T cell clones after liver transplantation. The data were produced by immunoSEQ multiplex PCR, yet TCRdb's version contains in-frame clones alone and is incomplete. The data hold some 61,000 clones, with around 70% observed a single time. The material sequenced was CD4+ T cells from blood, taken at the 22-month timepoint. The receptors shown here come from a human patient who received a liver transplant. Some of the T cells may derive from the graft donor.

This chain joins TRBV2 and TRBJ2-5; unclear D gene. Trimming took 4 bases from V and 4 from J, leaving 10 bases between them. CDR3 length: 13 amino acids. Germline V gene sequence: CDR1 SNHLY, CDR2 FYNNEI. CDR3 nucleotide sequence: TGTGCCAGCAGTGTTCGGCAAGGAGAGACCCAGTACTTC. Translated: CASSVRQGETQYF.

This clone was observed a few times. CDR3 residues: CASSSSGTGGTEAFF. The CDR3 region has the DNA TGTGCCAGCAGCTCTTCCGGGACAGGGGGGACTGAAGCTTTCTTT. The chain couples TRBV28 to TRBJ1-1; 11 bases fit TRBD1. The trim removed 6 bases at V and 5 bases at J, leaving 8 bases unmatched. CDR1 is MDHEN and CDR2 is SYDVKM in the germline V gene. The CDR3 has 15 amino acids.

This clone was seen only a few times. The rearrangement joins TRBV28 to TRBJ2-3, with no clear D. The CDR3 has 15 residues. From germline, CDR1 is MDHEN and CDR2 SYDVKM. The V end was cut by 1 base, the J end by 2 bases, with 10 bases between. The CDR3 DNA sequence: TGTGCCAGCAGTTTATCCTCCCGGGTCACAGATACGCAGTATTTT. Its translation: CASSLSSRVTDTQYF.

This clone came up a few times. V gene TRBV10-3 combines with J gene TRBJ2-3; 7 positions match TRBD2. The length of the CDR3 is 13 residues. Germline CDR1 ENHRY, CDR2 SYGVKD. Germline trimming cut 7 bases from V and 1 base from J; bases unmatched to any gene: 2. The CDR3 here is CAITGGGTDTQYF. CDR3 DNA: TGTGCCATCACTGGGGGGGGCACAGATACGCAGTATTTT.

This clone was recorded once. This chain joins TRBV19 and TRBJ1-2; D remains unclear. The CDR3 has 11 amino acids. Trimming took off 7 bases at V and 7 bases at J, with 10 bases between the two ends. Germline V lookup: CDR1 LNHDA, CDR2 SQIVND (reference sequence). The CDR3 here is CASKPKGGYTF. CDR3 in DNA: TGTGCCAGTAAACCCAAGGGTGGCTACACCTTC.